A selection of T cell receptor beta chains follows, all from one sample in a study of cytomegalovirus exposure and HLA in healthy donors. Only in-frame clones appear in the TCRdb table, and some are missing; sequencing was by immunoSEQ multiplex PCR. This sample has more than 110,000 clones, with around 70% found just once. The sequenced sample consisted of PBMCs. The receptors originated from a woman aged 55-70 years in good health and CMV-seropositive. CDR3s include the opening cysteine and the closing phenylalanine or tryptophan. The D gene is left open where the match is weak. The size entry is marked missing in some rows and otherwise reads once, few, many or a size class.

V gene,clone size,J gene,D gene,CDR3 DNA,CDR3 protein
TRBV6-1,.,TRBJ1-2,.,TGTGCCAGCAGTGAAGGAGAAGTATTTAACCACTATGGCTACACCTTC,CASSEGEVFNHYGYTF
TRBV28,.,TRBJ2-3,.,TGTGCCAGCAGTTTCATCTCAGGGACAGATACGCAGTATTTT,CASSFISGTDTQYF
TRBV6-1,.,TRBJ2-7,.,TGTGCCAGCAGGCAGGGCCTGGGCGAGCAGTACTTC,CASRQGLGEQYF
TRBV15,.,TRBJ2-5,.,TGTGCCACCAGCAGAGAATCGGTAGACTGGGAGACCCAGTACTTC,CATSRESVDWETQYF
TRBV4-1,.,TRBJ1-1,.,TGCGCCAGCAGCCAAGGGCGGGTACCGAACACTGAAGCTTTCTTT,CASSQGRVPNTEAFF
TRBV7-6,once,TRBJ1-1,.,TGTGCCAGCAGCTTACAGGAGAACACTGAAGCTTTCTTT,CASSLQENTEAFF
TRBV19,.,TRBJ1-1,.,TGTGCCAGTAGTATAGACAGGGGTAGGGGTGAAGCTTTCTTT,CASSIDRGRGEAFF
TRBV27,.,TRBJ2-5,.,TGTGCCAGCAGTTTCGGACTGCCGGGGATGGAGACCCAGTACTTC,CASSFGLPGMETQYF
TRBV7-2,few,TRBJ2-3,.,TGTGCCAGCAGCTTATGGGGCATTAACACAGATACGCAGTATTTT,CASSLWGINTDTQYF
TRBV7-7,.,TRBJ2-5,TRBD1,TGTGCTAGCAGCTCCAGGGGGCTGGAGACCCAGTACTTC,CASSSRGLETQYF
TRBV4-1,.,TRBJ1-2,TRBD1,TGCGCCAGCAGCCAAGACAGGGGGCTTCGATATGGCTACACCTTC,CASSQDRGLRYGYTF
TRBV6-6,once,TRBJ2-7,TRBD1,TGTGCCAGCACACCGGGACAGGGAAACACCGAGCAGTACTTC,CASTPGQGNTEQYF
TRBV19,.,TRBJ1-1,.,TGTGCCAGTAGTAATTCGGCGGGCACTGAAGCTTTCTTT,CASSNSAGTEAFF
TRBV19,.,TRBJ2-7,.,TGTGCCAGTAGTTCTAGTAACGAGCAGTACTTC,CASSSSNEQYF
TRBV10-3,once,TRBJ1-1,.,TGTGCCATCACCCAGGGGAATGGTGAAGCTTTCTTT,CAITQGNGEAFF
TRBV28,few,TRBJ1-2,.,TGTGCCAGCAGTTTCGGATGGCAGGGACTGATAGGCTACACCTTC,CASSFGWQGLIGYTF
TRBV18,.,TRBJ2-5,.,TGTGCCAGCTCACCACTCCAAGGAGGGGAGACCCAGTACTTC,CASSPLQGGETQYF
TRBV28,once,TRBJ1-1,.,TGTGCCAGCAAGAGGCAGTCTCTTGGGACTGAAGCTTTCTTT,CASKRQSLGTEAFF
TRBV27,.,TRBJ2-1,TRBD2,TGTGCCAGCAGTTTATTTTCAACTGGGGTAGCGGGCCACAATGAGCAGTTCTTC,CASSLFSTGVAGHNEQFF
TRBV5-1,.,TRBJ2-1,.,TGCGCCAGCAGTCCCGGACTCATGAGCTCCTACAATGAGCAGTTCTTC,CASSPGLMSSYNEQFF
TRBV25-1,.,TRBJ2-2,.,TGTGCCAGCGGAGCTTCTGGCTCCGGGGAGCTGTTTTTT,CASGASGSGELFF
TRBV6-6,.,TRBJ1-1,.,TGTGCTAGCAGTTACCCGTCCGAGTCTACTGAAGCTTTCTTT,CASSYPSESTEAFF
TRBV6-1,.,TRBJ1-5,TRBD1,TGTGCGATAACTACGGGACAGGGGACCAATCAGCCCCAGCATTTT,CAITTGQGTNQPQHF
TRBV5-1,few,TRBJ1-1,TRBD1,TGCGCCAGCAGCAGGACAGGGCTCACTGAAGCTTTCTTT,CASSRTGLTEAFF
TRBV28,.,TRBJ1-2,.,TGTGCCAGCACCCTTCACAGGGAAGGCTATGGCTACACCTTC,CASTLHREGYGYTF
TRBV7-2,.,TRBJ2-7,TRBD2,TGTGCCAGCAGCTTAGGGCTAGCGGGGGGTTACGAGCAGTACTTC,CASSLGLAGGYEQYF
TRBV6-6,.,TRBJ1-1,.,TGTGCCAGCACCTACGGAGGACCGGGGTGGGGCTTT,CASTYGGPGWGF
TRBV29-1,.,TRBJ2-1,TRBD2,TGCAGCGTTGAGGGGGGAGGGGCCCTCTCCTACAATGAGCAGTTCTTC,CSVEGGGALSYNEQFF
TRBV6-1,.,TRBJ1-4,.,TGTGCCAGCAGTGTGATACAGGGAACTAATGAAAAACTGTTTTTT,CASSVIQGTNEKLFF
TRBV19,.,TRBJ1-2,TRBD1,TGTGCCAGTAGTAGTTTGGGGACAGGGGATTCTAACTATGGCTACACCTTC,CASSSLGTGDSNYGYTF
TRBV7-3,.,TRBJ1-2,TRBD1,TGTGCCAGCAGCTCCTTCGACAGGGAGAACTATGGCTACACCTTC,CASSSFDRENYGYTF
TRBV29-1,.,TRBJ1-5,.,TGCAGCGTTGGAGGGGGAAGTAATCAGCCCCAGCATTTT,CSVGGGSNQPQHF